The 31 T cell receptor beta chains listed next were all sequenced from one sample in a study of identifying expanded T cells in peripheral blood. Sequenced by immunoSEQ multiplex PCR; TCRdb stores in-frame clones only, minus some. There are tens of thousands of clones in the sample; approximately 81% occur only once, and 3.5% to 5% lies in the top ten. Sequencing input: blood. These receptors were obtained from a person aged 18-70 years in good health.

The J gene is TRBJ1-1, the V gene TRBV27; a weak D match, TRBD1 (5 bases). This CDR3 contains 15 residues. V was trimmed by 6 bases and J by 0 bases, leaving 14 bases between them. CDR1 and CDR2 from the germline V gene are MNHEY and SMNVEV (reference sequence). CDR3 sequence: CASRAGGGMNTEAFF. CDR3 DNA: TGTGCCAGCAGGGCGGGGGGAGGAATGAACACTGAAGCTTTCTTT.

V usage is TRBV5-1 and J usage is TRBJ1-1; tentatively, D is TRBD1 (6 bases). V shed 9 bases and J shed 4 bases, with 16 bases lying between them. CDR1 and CDR2 from the germline V gene are SGHRS and YFSETQ. The CDR3 is 13 amino acids. DNA for the CDR3: TGCGCCACAAAACAGGGTGCGAGCACTGAAGCTTTCTTT. Residues: CATKQGASTEAFF.

This clone was observed at least ten times. The genes are TRBV7-2 and TRBJ1-4; D unclear. The germline V gene has CDR1 SGHTA and CDR2 FQGNSA. V lost 2 bases and J lost 6, with 7 bases in between. The CDR3 covers 13 residues. Here the CDR3 DNA reads TGTGCCAGCAGCTTACAGGCGTATGAAAAACTGTTTTTT. This sequence encodes CASSLQAYEKLFF.

The chain combines TRBV6-6 with TRBJ1-3; D is unclear. Germline V CDR1 and CDR2: MNHNY, SVGAGI (reference sequence). V was clipped by 5 bases and J by 0 bases, with 8 bases between them. The CDR3 has 14 amino acids. This chain's CDR3 is CASSGYGSGNTIYF. DNA for the CDR3: TGTGCCAGCAGTGGGTACGGCTCTGGAAACACCATATATTTT.

The rearrangement joins TRBV5-6 to TRBJ2-1; D might be TRBD2 (6 bases). V gave up 3 bases and J gave up 4 bases, with 11 bases separating them. CDR3 length: 14 amino acids. The germline CDR1 and CDR2 sequences are SGHDT and YYEEEE. The CDR3 coding sequence is TGTGCCAGCAGCTCTGGCCGGGGGTACAATGAGCAGTTCTTC. It encodes CASSSGRGYNEQFF.

The chain links TRBV6-6 to TRBJ2-1, with D possibly being TRBD1 (5 bases). V lost 7 bases, J lost 6 bases, and 19 bases lay in between. The germline V gene has CDR1 MNHNY and CDR2 SVGAGI (reference sequence). The CDR3 is 15 amino acids. CDR3 protein: CASNRFEGVGNEQFF. CDR3 DNA sequence: TGTGCCAGCAATCGGTTTGAAGGGGTTGGCAATGAGCAGTTCTTC.

The sample holds one count of this clone. The rearrangement joins TRBV5-6 to TRBJ2-1; D remains ambiguous. CDR1 and CDR2 from the germline V gene are SGHDT and YYEEEE. The V and J ends lost 2 bases and 3 bases respectively, with 15 bases between them. CDR3 length equals 16 residues. CDR3 protein: CASSFRPSFLYNEQFF. DNA for the CDR3: TGTGCCAGCAGCTTTCGGCCGAGCTTCCTCTACAATGAGCAGTTCTTC.

This clone was observed once. The J gene is TRBJ1-2, the V gene TRBV30; 7 bases match TRBD1. The CDR3 sequence is 12 residues long. Unmatched junction bases numbered 11, after V lost 4 bases and J lost 12 bases. CDR1 is GTSNPN, CDR2 SVGIG, per germline (reference sequence). The DNA of the CDR3 is TGTGCCTGGAAAACAACCGGAAGGGGGCACACCTTC. Protein: CAWKTTGRGHTF.

V usage is TRBV30 and J usage is TRBJ1-2, with D uncertain. Germline V lookup: CDR1 GTSNPN, CDR2 SVGIG (reference sequence). V was shortened by 2 bases and J by 5 bases, with 9 bases between the two germline ends. This CDR3 is 12 amino acids long. The DNA for the CDR3 is TGTGCCTGGAGTACGGGGAATTATGGCTACACCTTC. This translates into CAWSTGNYGYTF.

This chain joins TRBV10-2 and TRBJ2-3, with a possible D match to TRBD2 (6 bases). There are 15 residues in the CDR3. Trimming took 3 bases from V and 5 from J, leaving 15 bases between them. CDR1 is WSHSY and CDR2 is SAAADI in the germline V gene. The CDR3 region is CASSDPTSYRDTQYF. The DNA for the CDR3 is TGCGCCAGCAGTGATCCGACTAGTTATCGAGATACGCAGTATTTT.

This chain joins TRBV10-3 and TRBJ2-5; 8 bases match TRBD1. This CDR3 is built from 13 residues. Germline CDR1 is ENHRY and CDR2 is SYGVKD. After removal of 6 bases from V and 4 bases from J, the junction contained 4 bases not matched to a gene. The CDR3 DNA is TGTGCCATCAGCCGACAGGGGACAGAGACCCAGTACTTC. Protein: CAISRQGTETQYF.

This chain joins TRBV6-1 and TRBJ1-5; TRBD1 aligns across 9 bases. V trimming: 8 bases; J trimming: 6 bases; junction bases outside the gene matches: 8. The CDR3 loop spans 14 amino acids. In germline, CDR1 is MNHNS, CDR2 SASEGT. Here the CDR3 DNA reads TGTGCCAGCCAAACAGGGGGCTCTGGTCAGCCCCAGCATTTT. Translating it yields CASQTGGSGQPQHF.

This chain connects TRBV2 to TRBJ2-6; D gene uncertain. The CDR3 loop spans 16 amino acids. Trimming left V 5 bases short and J 1 base short, with 12 bases between. The germline CDR1 and CDR2 sequences are SNHLY and FYNNEI. CDR3 DNA: TGTGCCAGCAGTCTTCTCCCACCGTCTGGGGCCAACGTCCTGACTTTC. It translates to CASSLLPPSGANVLTF.

V and J are TRBV18 and TRBJ1-1; D remains unclear. V was trimmed by 2 bases and J by 8 bases, leaving 15 bases between them. Germline CDR1 reads KGHSH; CDR2 reads LQKENI. This CDR3 is 14 amino acids long. The CDR3 region is CASSPSSSINEAFF. The DNA of the CDR3 is TGTGCCAGCTCACCAAGTAGCAGCATAAACGAAGCTTTCTTT.

The chain links TRBV4-1 to TRBJ2-7; a weak D match, TRBD1 (5 bases). The CDR3 is 13 residues long. Germline V gene sequence: CDR1 MGHRA, CDR2 YSYEKL. The ends were cut back, 1 base at V and 2 bases at J, with 6 bases in the middle. The CDR3 protein is CASSQVGAYEQYF. The CDR3 coding sequence is TGCGCCAGCAGCCAAGTAGGGGCCTACGAGCAGTACTTC.

The chain couples TRBV5-4 to TRBJ2-1, with D unclear. The CDR3 contains 15 residues. Germline lookup yields CDR1 SGHNT and CDR2 YYREEE (reference sequence). V shed 3 bases and J shed 2 bases, with 12 bases lying between them. As DNA, the CDR3 is TGTGCCAGCAGCTCGGGCCCTGGGACCTACAATGAGCAGTTCTTC. This gives the protein CASSSGPGTYNEQFF.

The chain carries TRBV27 and TRBJ1-5; D gene ambiguous. V was cut by 6 bases and J by 5 bases, with 20 bases left in between. The CDR3 contains 16 residues. Per the germline V gene, CDR1 is MNHEY and CDR2 is SMNVEV (reference sequence). The CDR3 loop reads CASSPTLAETYQPQHF. The CDR3 nucleotides read TGTGCCAGCAGCCCTACCCTGGCCGAAACGTATCAGCCCCAGCATTTT.

The chain recombines TRBV30 with TRBJ2-7, with TRBD1 identical over 10 bases. The CDR3 sequence is 15 residues long. Per the germline V gene, CDR1 is GTSNPN and CDR2 is SVGIG (reference sequence). V was clipped by 1 base and J by 4 bases; unmatched bases: 7. The DNA for the CDR3 is TGTGCCTGGAGTGGGACCGGGACAGGGGAGTACGAGCAGTACTTC. It is translated as CAWSGTGTGEYEQYF.

The chain is built from TRBV18 and TRBJ1-2; tentatively, D is TRBD1 (6 bases). Germline V gene sequence: CDR1 KGHSH, CDR2 LQKENI. This CDR3 region has 14 residues. The V end lost 6 bases, the J end lost 4 bases, and 15 bases lay between the germline ends. In DNA, the CDR3 is TGTGCCAGCTCGTGGAGGGAGGACAGCTATGGCTACACCTTC. Translated, it gives CASSWREDSYGYTF.

This chain links TRBV4-3 with TRBJ2-3; a weak D match, TRBD2 (6 bases). This CDR3 contains 19 residues. Germline V lookup: CDR1 LGHNA, CDR2 YSLEER. Trimming shortened V by 0 bases and J by 3 bases, and 22 bases separated the two germline ends. The CDR3: CASSQDGFGARGSTDTQYF. Here the CDR3 DNA reads TGCGCCAGCAGCCAAGATGGTTTCGGGGCTCGGGGGTCGACAGATACGCAGTATTTT.

The V and J genes are TRBV6-6 and TRBJ1-5; D may be TRBD1 (5 bases). This CDR3 comprises 15 residues. From germline, CDR1 is MNHNY and CDR2 SVGAGI (reference sequence). Trimming shortened V by 6 bases and J by 1 base, and 13 bases separated the two germline ends. The CDR3 loop reads CASRRQQRSNQPQHF. The CDR3 DNA follows: TGTGCCAGCAGAAGACAGCAGAGAAGCAATCAGCCCCAGCATTTT.

The rearrangement links TRBV2 to TRBJ1-2, with D perhaps TRBD1 (5 bases). CDR1 and CDR2 from the germline V gene are SNHLY and FYNNEI. The V gene lost 4 bases and the J gene lost 4 bases, with 10 bases spanning the gap. The CDR3 totals 13 residues. CDR3 loop: CASSGPGPYGYTF. The CDR3 DNA sequence: TGTGCCAGCAGTGGGCCAGGGCCCTATGGCTACACCTTC.

The chain couples TRBV7-9 to TRBJ2-3; unclear D gene. This CDR3 spans 14 amino acids. V lost 1 base and J 0 bases, leaving 5 bases between the germline ends. The germline CDR1 and CDR2 sequences are SEHNR and FQNEAQ (reference sequence). This CDR3 is CASSLVQSTDTQYF. CDR3 DNA: TGTGCCAGCAGCTTAGTGCAGAGCACAGATACGCAGTATTTT.

V gene TRBV4-3 combines with J gene TRBJ1-1; D is unresolved. In germline, CDR1 is LGHNA, CDR2 YSLEER. The CDR3 length is 16 residues. V was trimmed by 1 base and J by 2 bases, leaving 14 bases between them. In DNA, the CDR3 is TGCGCCAGCAGCCAAGGGCGGGCGTTCCGAAACACTGAAGCTTTCTTT. Amino acids: CASSQGRAFRNTEAFF.

The rearrangement joins TRBV29-1 to TRBJ1-1; D unresolved. There are 12 residues in the CDR3. Trimming pared 6 bases from V and 7 bases from J, leaving 15 bases between. Per the germline V gene, CDR1 is SQVTM and CDR2 is ANQGSEA. CDR3 DNA sequence: TGCAGCGTCCGTCTTATGGCCGGTGAAGCTTTCTTT. It is translated as CSVRLMAGEAFF.

V is TRBV18 and J is TRBJ1-6; 7 nucleotides agree with TRBD1. V dropped 3 bases and J dropped 10; count of bases not matched to a gene: 9. The CDR3 spans 15 residues. CDR1 KGHSH and CDR2 LQKENI come from the germline V gene. CDR3 protein: CASSPGQVSGSPLHF. The CDR3 DNA reads as TGTGCCAGCTCACCCGGACAGGTTTCAGGGTCACCCCTCCACTTT.

This sequence joins TRBV7-2 and TRBJ1-5; weak D call: TRBD1 (6 bases). In germline, CDR1 is SGHTA, CDR2 FQGNSA. This CDR3 is 14 amino acids long. Trimming removed 5 bases from V and 6 bases from J, with 14 bases in between. The DNA for the CDR3 is TGTGCCAGCAGCGCAGGGGTCAGGGGTCAGCCCCAGCATTTT. As protein: CASSAGVRGQPQHF. The variable domain in full, with the rest retrieved from reference TRBV7-2 and TRBJ1-5, is GAGVSQSPSNKVTEKGKDVELRCDPISGHTALYWYRQSLGQGLEFLIYFQGNSAPDKSGLPSDRFSAERTGGSVSTLTIQRTQQEDSAVYLCASSAGVRGQPQHFGDGTRLSIL.

This chain links TRBV27 with TRBJ2-7; D perhaps matches TRBD1 (6 bases). The CDR3 totals 16 residues. Germline V gene lookup returns CDR1 MNHEY and CDR2 SMNVEV (reference sequence). Deletions cut 5 bases from V and 5 bases from J, with 22 bases between. The DNA of the CDR3 is TGTGCCAGCAGTGCGGCCCAGGGGAGAAGACTACACGAGCAGTACTTC. Its protein product is CASSAAQGRRLHEQYF.

This chain joins TRBV19 and TRBJ1-5; D is undetermined. Trimming shortened V by 1 base and J by 3 bases, and 7 bases separated the two germline ends. Germline assignment: CDR1 LNHDA and CDR2 SQIVND (reference sequence). The length of the CDR3 is 14 residues. Here the CDR3 reads CASSIGQYNQPQHF. CDR3 in DNA: TGTGCCAGTAGTATAGGTCAGTACAATCAGCCCCAGCATTTT.

The chain combines TRBV5-1 with TRBJ1-2, with TRBD1 matching 7 bases. V lost 0 bases and J lost 7; bases outside the gene matches: 15. The germline V gene has CDR1 SGHRS and CDR2 YFSETQ. There are 17 residues in the CDR3. CDR3 DNA sequence: TGCGCCAGCAGCTTGGCCCAGGGGGACTGGAGCGGAATTGGCTACACCTTC. Its translation is CASSLAQGDWSGIGYTF.

The rearrangement joins TRBV2 to TRBJ1-2; no clear D. V lost 7 bases and J lost 0, with 18 bases in between. Per germline, CDR1 SNHLY and CDR2 FYNNEI. The CDR3 runs to 16 residues. The CDR3 nucleotides read TGTGCCAGCACCCGGACTTGGATCCAAACTAACTATGGCTACACCTTC. Protein sequence: CASTRTWIQTNYGYTF.